The rows below give T cell receptor beta chains drawn from one sample of a study of shared clonotypes between healthy human individuals. Sequencing was performed with immunoSEQ multiplex PCR; in TCRdb, only in-frame clones are kept and a portion is missing. The sample yields about 2.4 million clones, 90% to 95% seen once. Sequencing input: naive CD4+ T cells from PBMCs. These receptors originate from a man in his late teens or twenties in good health. Some clones in this sample may be carry-over from other donors' samples. Both conserved end residues are part of each CDR3. D genes are given only for firm matches. Clone size is not always given. Where it is, it says once, few, many or a class for expanded clones.

V,size,D,J,CDR3,DNA
TRBV7-9,NA,TRBD2,TRBJ2-5,CASSRTSGRAPLQETQYF,TGTGCCAGCAGCAGGACTAGCGGGAGGGCCCCCCTCCAAGAGACCCAGTACTTC
TRBV9,NA,TRBD1,TRBJ1-2,CASSVTWRGPNYGYTF,TGTGCCAGCAGCGTGACTTGGAGGGGGCCTAACTATGGCTACACCTTC
TRBV18,NA,TRBD1,TRBJ1-4,CASSQTGGHEKLFF,TGTGCCAGCTCACAGACAGGGGGCCATGAAAAACTGTTTTTT
TRBV5-6,NA,NA,TRBJ1-6,CASSLNRLSPLHF,TGTGCCAGCAGCTTAAATAGGCTCTCACCCCTCCACTTT
TRBV30,NA,NA,TRBJ1-2,CAWTRPVRESGYGYTF,TGTGCCTGGACCCGCCCCGTAAGAGAATCTGGCTATGGCTACACCTTC
TRBV28,NA,NA,TRBJ1-3,CASSSTAYSGNTIYF,TGTGCCAGCAGTTCTACGGCCTACTCTGGAAACACCATATATTTT
TRBV18,NA,TRBD1,TRBJ1-2,CASSPSGTVTYGYTF,TGTGCCAGCTCACCATCCGGGACAGTGACCTATGGCTACACCTTC
TRBV14,NA,TRBD1,TRBJ1-2,CASSPNPRTGHYGYTF,TGTGCCAGCAGCCCCAACCCACGGACAGGGCACTATGGCTACACCTTC
TRBV5-1,few,NA,TRBJ1-1,CASSFLQNGDTEAFF,TGCGCCAGCAGCTTCCTACAGAATGGTGACACTGAAGCTTTCTTT
TRBV7-9,NA,NA,TRBJ1-2,CASSTPNYGYTF,TGTGCCAGCAGCACCCCTAACTATGGCTACACCTTC
TRBV4-1,NA,NA,TRBJ1-5,CASSQDLIRNQPQHF,TGCGCCAGCAGCCAAGATTTAATCCGCAATCAGCCCCAGCATTTT
TRBV5-1,NA,TRBD1,TRBJ2-7,CASSSDRDEQYF,TGCGCCAGCAGCTCGGACAGGGACGAGCAGTACTTC
TRBV19,once,TRBD1,TRBJ1-5,CASTDRENQPQHF,TGTGCCAGTACCGACAGGGAGAATCAGCCCCAGCATTTT
TRBV28,NA,TRBD2,TRBJ2-5,CASSRTRVVGTQYF,TGTGCCAGCAGTCGGACTAGGGTGGTAGGGACCCAGTACTTC
TRBV7-6,once,TRBD1,TRBJ1-3,CASSFSLRGISGNTIYF,TGTGCCAGCAGCTTTTCCCTCAGGGGGATATCAGGAAACACCATATATTTT
TRBV28,NA,NA,TRBJ2-7,CASRPPRSGRVYEQYF,TGTGCCAGCAGACCCCCTAGGTCGGGCAGGGTTTACGAGCAGTACTTC
TRBV29-1,NA,TRBD2,TRBJ2-5,CSVPQGGLAGFGETQYF,TGCAGCGTCCCTCAGGGGGGACTAGCGGGATTCGGGGAGACCCAGTACTTC
TRBV18,NA,TRBD1,TRBJ2-1,CASSPGGTGGNEQFF,TGTGCCAGCTCACCAGGAGGGACAGGGGGTAATGAGCAGTTCTTC
TRBV9,NA,NA,TRBJ1-2,CASSVVDTPHGYTF,TGTGCCAGCAGCGTAGTAGACACCCCCCATGGCTACACCTTC
TRBV29-1,NA,NA,TRBJ1-2,CSVARGANGYTF,TGCAGCGTTGCTCGGGGGGCGAATGGCTACACCTTC
TRBV28,NA,NA,TRBJ1-5,CASSHLSPGGVVGQPQHF,TGTGCCAGCAGTCACCTAAGCCCGGGGGGGGTAGTGGGCCAGCCCCAGCATTTT
TRBV11-2,NA,NA,TRBJ2-5,CASSLDYAAGLETQYF,TGTGCCAGCAGCTTAGACTACGCCGCAGGTCTAGAGACCCAGTACTTC
TRBV6-5,NA,NA,TRBJ2-2,CASSYSRQSTGELFF,TGTGCCAGCAGTTACTCCAGGCAGTCCACCGGGGAGCTGTTTTTT
TRBV11-2,once,NA,TRBJ1-2,CASSLDQDYGYTF,TGTGCCAGCAGCTTAGATCAAGACTATGGCTACACCTTC
TRBV27,once,NA,TRBJ2-3,CASSPHRESDTQYF,TGTGCCAGCAGTCCACACCGGGAGTCAGATACGCAGTATTTT
TRBV7-3,NA,NA,TRBJ2-2,CASSFRRAGELFF,TGTGCCAGCAGCTTCAGGCGGGCCGGGGAGCTGTTTTTT
TRBV9,once,NA,TRBJ2-1,CASSPSIGTGNYNEQFF,TGTGCCAGCAGCCCTTCGATTGGGACGGGGAACTACAATGAGCAGTTCTTC
TRBV15,NA,NA,TRBJ1-3,CATSRDRSGRNTIYF,TGTGCCACCAGCAGAGATCGGTCTGGGCGGAACACCATATATTTT
TRBV6-1,NA,NA,TRBJ2-1,CASSQPPVGYNEQFF,TGTGCCAGCAGTCAACCTCCTGTAGGCTACAATGAGCAGTTCTTC
TRBV6-5,NA,NA,TRBJ2-7,CASSYRVYYEQYF,TGTGCCAGCAGTTACCGTGTATACTACGAGCAGTACTTC
TRBV6-5,NA,NA,TRBJ1-5,CASSYPGDSNQPQHF,TGTGCCAGCAGTTACCCAGGAGATAGCAATCAGCCCCAGCATTTT
TRBV6-5,NA,NA,TRBJ2-7,CASSSPDTSGQYF,TGTGCCAGCAGTTCCCCGGACACATCAGGGCAGTACTTC
TRBV18,NA,NA,TRBJ2-7,CASSPASGLVIAEQYF,TGTGCCAGCTCACCAGCTTCAGGCCTGGTTATCGCCGAGCAGTACTTC
TRBV2,NA,TRBD2,TRBJ2-5,CASSRRTSGKAETQYF,TGTGCCAGCAGCCGAAGGACTAGCGGGAAGGCAGAGACCCAGTACTTC
TRBV30,NA,TRBD1,TRBJ2-6,CAWSARQGALTGANVLTF,TGTGCCTGGAGTGCGCGGCAGGGGGCTTTGACTGGGGCCAACGTCCTGACTTTC
TRBV6-5,NA,TRBD1,TRBJ2-7,CASSYSRRDREYF,TGTGCCAGCAGTTACTCTCGCCGGGACAGGGAGTACTTC
TRBV7-2,NA,NA,TRBJ1-4,CASRKAPGRINEKLFF,TGTGCCAGCAGAAAGGCTCCGGGACGGATTAATGAAAAACTGTTTTTT
TRBV19,NA,TRBD2,TRBJ2-1,CASLGLAGVDEQFF,TGTGCCAGTCTGGGACTAGCGGGAGTTGATGAGCAGTTCTTC
TRBV15,NA,NA,TRBJ1-2,CATSRGVTGTDGYTF,TGTGCCACCAGCAGAGGAGTTACGGGGACGGATGGCTACACCTTC
TRBV28,NA,NA,TRBJ1-4,CASSQDSKRGLFF,TGTGCCAGCAGCCAGGACTCTAAAAGAGGGCTGTTTTTT
TRBV5-3,NA,NA,TRBJ2-1,CARSFTSPDPFNEQFF,TGTGCCAGAAGCTTCACCTCACCGGACCCTTTCAATGAGCAGTTCTTC
TRBV28,NA,NA,TRBJ1-2,CASRGDAYGYTF,TGTGCCAGCAGAGGGGATGCGTATGGCTACACCTTC
TRBV4-1,NA,TRBD1,TRBJ2-7,CASRGQGAKYEQYF,TGCGCCAGCAGAGGACAGGGGGCAAAATACGAGCAGTACTTC
TRBV11-2,NA,NA,TRBJ2-1,CASSLDRTLGGNEQFF,TGTGCCAGCAGCTTAGATCGGACTCTTGGAGGAAATGAGCAGTTCTTC
TRBV7-2,NA,NA,TRBJ1-1,CASSRRGDTEAFF,TGTGCCAGCAGTCGCCGTGGGGACACTGAAGCTTTCTTT
TRBV27,NA,NA,TRBJ1-1,CASSSFVGTEAFF,TGTGCCAGCAGTTCGTTTGTAGGCACTGAAGCTTTCTTT